The sequence of this TCR beta chain was determined in a study of blood T cells in healthy people across ages. PBMCs, at least 6 million per sample, were isolated. V gave up 3 bases and J gave up 0 bases, with 10 bases separating them. Germline CDR1 SGDLS, CDR2 YYNGEE. The CDR3 covers 14 residues. Findings of the study overall: A roughly linear age-dependent decrease characterized TCR beta diversity per million T cells.

Through a sample-barcoded 5' primer and a J-beta primer mix, a second PCR was run for roughly 7 to 11 cycles. Tags on each cDNA molecule came from a template-switch adaptor with 12 random nucleotides. TCRdb itself ran the 5' RACE reads through MiXCR, one entry per CDR3 protein. The sample yields some 1.1 million distinct CDR3 sequences, less than 45% seen once. This clonotype came up a few times. No antigen is known for it. This chain uses TRBV9 with TRBJ2-7; D not certain. The sample comprised blood. This TCR derives from a young man in good health. CDR3 bases: TGTGCCAGCAGCGAAGACTGGAACTCCTACGAGCAGTACTTC. Translation gives CASSEDWNSYEQYF.